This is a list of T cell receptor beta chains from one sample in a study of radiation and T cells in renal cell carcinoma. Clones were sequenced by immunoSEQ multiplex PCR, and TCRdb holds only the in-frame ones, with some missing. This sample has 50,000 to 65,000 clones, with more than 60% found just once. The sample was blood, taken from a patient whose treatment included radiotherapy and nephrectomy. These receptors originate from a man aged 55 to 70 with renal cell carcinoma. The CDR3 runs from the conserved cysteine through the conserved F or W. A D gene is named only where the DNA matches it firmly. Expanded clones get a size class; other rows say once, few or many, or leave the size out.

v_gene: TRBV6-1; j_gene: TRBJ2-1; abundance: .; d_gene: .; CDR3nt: TGTGCCAGCAGTGACGACTTGTGGCAGGGCGGTGTAGCCAATGAGCAGTTCTTC; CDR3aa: CASSDDLWQGGVANEQFF
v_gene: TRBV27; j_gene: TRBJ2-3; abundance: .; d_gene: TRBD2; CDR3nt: TGTGCCAGCAGTTTAGTCCTAGCGGTTAGCACAGATACGCAGTATTTT; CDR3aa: CASSLVLAVSTDTQYF
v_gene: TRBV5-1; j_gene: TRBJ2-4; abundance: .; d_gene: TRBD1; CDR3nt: TGCGCCAGCAGCATAGGGACAGCACAAAACATTCAGTACTTC; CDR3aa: CASSIGTAQNIQYF
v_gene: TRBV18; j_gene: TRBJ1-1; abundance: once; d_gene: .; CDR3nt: TGTGCCAGCTCACACAGGGATGGTTCCACTGAAGCTTTCTTT; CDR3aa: CASSHRDGSTEAFF
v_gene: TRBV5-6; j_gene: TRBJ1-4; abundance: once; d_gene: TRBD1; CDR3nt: TGTGCCAGCAGTTCGAACAGGGGGCGGATTGAAAAACTGTTTTTT; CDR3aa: CASSSNRGRIEKLFF
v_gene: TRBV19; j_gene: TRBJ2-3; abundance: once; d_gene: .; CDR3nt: TGTGCCAGTAGGGCCGGGGATACGCAGTATTTT; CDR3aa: CASRAGDTQYF
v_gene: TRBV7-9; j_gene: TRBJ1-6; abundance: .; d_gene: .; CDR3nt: TGTGCCAGCAGCCAGACTTCCGCGGGGAGCTCCTATAATTCACCCCTCCACTTT; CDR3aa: CASSQTSAGSSYNSPLHF
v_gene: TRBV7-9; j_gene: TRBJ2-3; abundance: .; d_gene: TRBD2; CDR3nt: TGTGCCAGCAGCTTCCAGCCGGGAGCGGGGACAGATACGCAGTATTTT; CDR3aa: CASSFQPGAGTDTQYF
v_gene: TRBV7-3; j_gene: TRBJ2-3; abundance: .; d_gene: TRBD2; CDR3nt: TGTGCCAGCAGCTCGGGACTAGCGGGAGTTGCAGATACGCAGTATTTT; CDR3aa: CASSSGLAGVADTQYF
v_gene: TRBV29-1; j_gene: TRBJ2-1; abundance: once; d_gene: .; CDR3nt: TGCAGCGTTGAACCCGGACCACTGAGCTCCTACAATGAGCAGTTCTTC; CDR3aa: CSVEPGPLSSYNEQFF
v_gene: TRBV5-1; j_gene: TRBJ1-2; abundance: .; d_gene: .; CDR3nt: TGCGCCAGCACCCTGGGACCGGCTAACTATGGCTACACCTTC; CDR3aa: CASTLGPANYGYTF
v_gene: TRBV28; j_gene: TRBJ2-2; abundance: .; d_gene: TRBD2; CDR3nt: TGTGCCAGCAGTCCCTGGACTAGTCGGGGCGGGGAGCTGTTTTTT; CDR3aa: CASSPWTSRGGELFF
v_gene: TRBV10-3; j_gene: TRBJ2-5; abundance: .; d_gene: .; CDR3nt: TGTGCCATCAGTGAGGTGGTAGCGTGGGAGACCCAGTACTTC; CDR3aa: CAISEVVAWETQYF
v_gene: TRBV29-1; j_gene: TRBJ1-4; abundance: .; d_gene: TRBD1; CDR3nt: TGCAGCGTTGACGGACAGGGAACTAATGAAAAACTGTTTTTT; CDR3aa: CSVDGQGTNEKLFF
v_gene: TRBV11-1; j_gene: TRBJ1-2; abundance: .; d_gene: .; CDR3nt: TGTGCCAGCAGCTATACAGGAGCCTATGGCTACACCTTC; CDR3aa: CASSYTGAYGYTF
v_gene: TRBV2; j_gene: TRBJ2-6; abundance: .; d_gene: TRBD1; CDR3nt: TGTGCCAGCAGACGGCAGGGGGCTACTGGGGCCAACGTCCTGACTTTC; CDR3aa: CASRRQGATGANVLTF
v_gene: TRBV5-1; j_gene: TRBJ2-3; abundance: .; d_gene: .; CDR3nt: TGCGCCAGCAGCTTGGAAGGGAGGTCGCGCACAGATACGCAGTATTTT; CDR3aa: CASSLEGRSRTDTQYF
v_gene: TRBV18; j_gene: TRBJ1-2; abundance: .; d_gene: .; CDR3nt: TGTGCCAGCTCGGGCGATTTACAGGGAGTGGCGGGCTACACCTTC; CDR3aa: CASSGDLQGVAGYTF
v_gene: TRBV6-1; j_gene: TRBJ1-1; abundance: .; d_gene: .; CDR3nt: TGTGCCAGCACTGCCGGGAGGAACACTGAAGCTTTCTTT; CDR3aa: CASTAGRNTEAFF
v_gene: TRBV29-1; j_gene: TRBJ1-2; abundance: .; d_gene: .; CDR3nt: TGCAGCGTTGCCCCTAGCAGGGGAAGCTATGGCTACACCTTC; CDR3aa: CSVAPSRGSYGYTF
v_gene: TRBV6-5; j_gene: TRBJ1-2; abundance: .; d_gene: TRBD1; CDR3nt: TGTGCCAGCAAGACAGGGGGCGATGGCTACACCTTC; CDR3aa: CASKTGGDGYTF
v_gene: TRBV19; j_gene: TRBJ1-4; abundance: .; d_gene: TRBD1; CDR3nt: TGTGCCAGTAGTATAGAGTCAGGGACAGATGAAAAACTGTTTTTT; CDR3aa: CASSIESGTDEKLFF
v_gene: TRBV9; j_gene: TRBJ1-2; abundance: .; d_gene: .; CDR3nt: TGTGCCAGCAGCGTAGGAGTTAACTATGGCTACACCTTC; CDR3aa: CASSVGVNYGYTF
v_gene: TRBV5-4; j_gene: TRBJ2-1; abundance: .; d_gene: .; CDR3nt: TGTGCCAGCAGCTTGGGGAAGTGGACGCAAGACAATGAGCAGTTCTTC; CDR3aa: CASSLGKWTQDNEQFF
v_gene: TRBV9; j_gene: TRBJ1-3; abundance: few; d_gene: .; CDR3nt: TGTGCCAGCAGCGTCACCTGGGGGAAGGCTGACACCATATATTTT; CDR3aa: CASSVTWGKADTIYF
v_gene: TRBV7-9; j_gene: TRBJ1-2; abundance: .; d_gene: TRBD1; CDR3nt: TGTGCCAGCAGCTTACTCAACAGGGGGCGAGAAGGCTACACCTTC; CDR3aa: CASSLLNRGREGYTF
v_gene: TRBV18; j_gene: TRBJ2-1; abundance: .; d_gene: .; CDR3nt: TGTGCCAGCTCATCCCCGACTCCGAGCTCCTACAATGAGCAGTTCTTC; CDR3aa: CASSSPTPSSYNEQFF
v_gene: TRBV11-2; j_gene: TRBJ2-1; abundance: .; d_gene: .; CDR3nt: TGTGCCAGCAGCCGACAGCTCCCACCCAACAATGAGCAGTTCTTC; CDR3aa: CASSRQLPPNNEQFF
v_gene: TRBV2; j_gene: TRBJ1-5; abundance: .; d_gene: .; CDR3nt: TGTGCCAGTACCGACAGCCATAGCAATCAGCCCCAGCATTTT; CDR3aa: CASTDSHSNQPQHF
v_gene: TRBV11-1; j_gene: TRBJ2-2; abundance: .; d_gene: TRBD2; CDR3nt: TGTGCCACGTCCGGGACTAAAGACACCGGGGAGCTGTTTTTT; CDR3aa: CATSGTKDTGELFF
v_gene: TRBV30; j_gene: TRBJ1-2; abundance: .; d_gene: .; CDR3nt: TGTGCCTGGAGTTTTGGGCGGATCTATGGCTACACCTTC; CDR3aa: CAWSFGRIYGYTF
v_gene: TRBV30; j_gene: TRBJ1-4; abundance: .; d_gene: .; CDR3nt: TGTGCCTGCCCCTCTCCTACAGGGAATGAAAAACTGTTTTTT; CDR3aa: CACPSPTGNEKLFF
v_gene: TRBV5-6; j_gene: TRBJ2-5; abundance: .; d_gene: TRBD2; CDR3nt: TGTGCCAGCAGCTGGGGGACTAGCGGGAGCCAGGGGACCCAGTACTTC; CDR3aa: CASSWGTSGSQGTQYF
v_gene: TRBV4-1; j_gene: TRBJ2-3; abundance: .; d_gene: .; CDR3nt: TGCGCCAGCAGCCCCAGCGGAGGGGCGGAGGCAGATACGCAGTATTTT; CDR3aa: CASSPSGGAEADTQYF
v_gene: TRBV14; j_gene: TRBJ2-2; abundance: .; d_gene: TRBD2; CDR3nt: TGTGCCAGTACTTTTAGCGGGGATAACACCGGGGAGCTGTTTTTT; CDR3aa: CASTFSGDNTGELFF
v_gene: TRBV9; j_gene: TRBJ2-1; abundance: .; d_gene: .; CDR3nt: TGTGCCAGCAGCGAGACCCCCGGGGCCCACAATGAGCAGTTCTTC; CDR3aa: CASSETPGAHNEQFF
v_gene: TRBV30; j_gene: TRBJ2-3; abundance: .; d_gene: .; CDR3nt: TGTGCCTCGTCGGGAACTAGCACAGATACGCAGTATTTT; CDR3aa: CASSGTSTDTQYF
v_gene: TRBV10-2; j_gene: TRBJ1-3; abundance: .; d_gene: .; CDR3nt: TGCGCCAGCACAGCAGGAAACACCATATATTTT; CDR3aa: CASTAGNTIYF
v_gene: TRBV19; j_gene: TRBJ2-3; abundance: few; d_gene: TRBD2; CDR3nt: TGTGCCAGTAGTATTCTCGGGCTAGCGGAGAACACAGATACGCAGTATTTT; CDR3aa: CASSILGLAENTDTQYF
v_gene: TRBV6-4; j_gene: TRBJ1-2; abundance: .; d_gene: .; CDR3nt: TGTGCCAGCAGTGAGATGGGGGGGCCTAACTATGGCTACACCTTC; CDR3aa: CASSEMGGPNYGYTF
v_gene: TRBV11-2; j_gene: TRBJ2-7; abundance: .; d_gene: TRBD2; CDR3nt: TGTGCCAGCAGCCTTAGCGGGGGAAACTCCTACGAGCAGTACTTC; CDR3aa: CASSLSGGNSYEQYF
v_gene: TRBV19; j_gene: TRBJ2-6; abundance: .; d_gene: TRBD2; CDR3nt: TGTGCCAGTAGTATCCCCGGGAGGGTAGCGGCTGGGGCCAACGTCCTGACTTTC; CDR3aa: CASSIPGRVAAGANVLTF
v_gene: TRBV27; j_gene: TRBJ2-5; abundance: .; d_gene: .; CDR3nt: TGTGCCAGCAGCTTACTAGAGACCCAGTACTTC; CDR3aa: CASSLLETQYF
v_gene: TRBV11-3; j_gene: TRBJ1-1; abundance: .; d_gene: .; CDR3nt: TGTGCCAGCAGCTTAGTATTGTACACTGAAGCTTTCTTT; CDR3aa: CASSLVLYTEAFF
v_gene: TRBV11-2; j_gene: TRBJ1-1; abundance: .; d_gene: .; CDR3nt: TGTGCCAGCAGCTTAGCCCCACTGGACACTGAAGCTTTCTTT; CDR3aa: CASSLAPLDTEAFF
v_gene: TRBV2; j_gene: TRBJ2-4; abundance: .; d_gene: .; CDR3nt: TGTGCCAGCAGTCAAACACAGGTAGCCAAAAACATTCAGTACTTC; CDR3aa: CASSQTQVAKNIQYF
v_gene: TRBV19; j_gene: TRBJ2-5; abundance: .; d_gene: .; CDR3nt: TGTGCCAGTAGGCCGGACCTCAAGACGGAGACCCAGTACTTC; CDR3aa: CASRPDLKTETQYF
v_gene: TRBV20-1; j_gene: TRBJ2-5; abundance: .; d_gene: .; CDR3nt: TGCAGTGTAGCGTCACAAGAGACCCAGTACTTC; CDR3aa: CSVASQETQYF
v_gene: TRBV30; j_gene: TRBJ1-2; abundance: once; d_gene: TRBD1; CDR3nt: TGTGCCTGGAGTGCGGGACAGGGAGGAAACTATGGCTACACCTTC; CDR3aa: CAWSAGQGGNYGYTF
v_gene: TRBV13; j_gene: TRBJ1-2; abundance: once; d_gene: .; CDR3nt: TGTGCCACCCGAAGGGGATTTAGGCTCGCTAGCTACACCTTC; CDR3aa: CATRRGFRLASYTF
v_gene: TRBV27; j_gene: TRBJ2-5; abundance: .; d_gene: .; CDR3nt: TGTGCCAGCAGTTGGGGGGCACAAGAGACCCAGTACTTC; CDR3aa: CASSWGAQETQYF
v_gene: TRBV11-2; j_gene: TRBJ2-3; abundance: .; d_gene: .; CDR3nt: TGTGCCAGCAGCCTAGGGCGAGGGAAAAGCCGCACAGATACGCAGTATTTT; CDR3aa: CASSLGRGKSRTDTQYF
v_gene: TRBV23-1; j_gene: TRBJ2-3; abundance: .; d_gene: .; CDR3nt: TGCGCCAGCAGTCAAGCTCGGTGCACAGATACGCAGTATTTT; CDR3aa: CASSQARCTDTQYF
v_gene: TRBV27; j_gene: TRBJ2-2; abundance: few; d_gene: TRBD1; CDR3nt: TGTGCCAGCAGTTTTTCGGACAGGCTTAACACCGGGGAGCTGTTTTTT; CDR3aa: CASSFSDRLNTGELFF
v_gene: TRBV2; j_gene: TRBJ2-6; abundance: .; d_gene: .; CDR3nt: TGTGCCAGCAGTGCAGGGACACCCGTTAGTGGGGCCAACGTCCTGACTTTC; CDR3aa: CASSAGTPVSGANVLTF
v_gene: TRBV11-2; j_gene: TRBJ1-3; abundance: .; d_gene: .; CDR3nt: TGTGCCAGCAGCCGTGGGGGGGGTAGTCCTGGAAACACCATATATTTT; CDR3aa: CASSRGGGSPGNTIYF
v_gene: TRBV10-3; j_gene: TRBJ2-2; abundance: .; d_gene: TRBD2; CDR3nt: TGTGCCATCCTCGGGACTAGCAACACCGGGGAGCTGTTTTTT; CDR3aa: CAILGTSNTGELFF
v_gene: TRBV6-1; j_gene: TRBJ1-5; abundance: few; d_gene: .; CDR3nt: TGTGCCAGCAGTGAATTCCCCCTCGGGGGAGGCGATCAGCCCCAGCATTTT; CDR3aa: CASSEFPLGGGDQPQHF
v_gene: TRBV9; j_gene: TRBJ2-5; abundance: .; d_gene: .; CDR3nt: TGTGCCAGCAGCGCGACCGGGACCGCCCAAGAGACCCAGTACTTC; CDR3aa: CASSATGTAQETQYF